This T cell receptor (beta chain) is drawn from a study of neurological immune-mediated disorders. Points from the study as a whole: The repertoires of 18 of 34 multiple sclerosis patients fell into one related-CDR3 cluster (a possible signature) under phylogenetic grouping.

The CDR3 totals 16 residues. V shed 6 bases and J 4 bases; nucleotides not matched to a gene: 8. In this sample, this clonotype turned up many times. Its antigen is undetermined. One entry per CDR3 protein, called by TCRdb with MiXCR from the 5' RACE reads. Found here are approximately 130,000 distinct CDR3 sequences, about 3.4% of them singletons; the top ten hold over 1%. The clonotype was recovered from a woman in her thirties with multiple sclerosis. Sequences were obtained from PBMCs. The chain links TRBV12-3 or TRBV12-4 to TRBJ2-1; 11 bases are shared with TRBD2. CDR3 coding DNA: TGTGCCAGCAGGCCTACCGGGACTAGCGGTTACAATGAGCAGTTCTTC. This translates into CASRPTGTSGYNEQFF.